This TCR beta chain originates from a study of T cell repertoires in cytomegalovirus infection. Whole-study context: Selected CMV epitopes included recently identified HLA-C-restricted ones as well as well-studied HLA-B-restricted ones. Public TCR beta signature analysis indicated the presence of both CMV infection and matching HLA type.

TCRdb called the reads again in MiXCR, with one record for every CDR3 protein. The sample records tens of thousands of distinct CDR3 sequences, more than 25% being singletons. Study-level points and caveats: HLA-C-restricted TCR beta clonotypes specific for CMV led the ex vivo response.

There are a few counts of this clonotype. The antigen remains unidentified. Looked up from germline, CDR1 is SGHAT and CDR2 is FQNNGV. Trimming stripped 6 bases from V and 0 bases from J, with 15 bases between. The CDR3 length is 15 residues. The sequenced sample was CD8+ T cells from cultured PBMCs, obtained from culture after CMV antigen stimulation. The chain links TRBV11-2 to TRBJ2-7; D is possibly TRBD2 (6 bases). The TCR comes from a human donor in good health (CMV status not recorded). Some clones in this sample may be carry-over from other donors' samples. The CDR3 region is CASSHFGGSSYEQYF. For the CDR3, the DNA is TGTGCCAGCAGTCACTTTGGGGGGAGCTCCTACGAGCAGTACTTC.